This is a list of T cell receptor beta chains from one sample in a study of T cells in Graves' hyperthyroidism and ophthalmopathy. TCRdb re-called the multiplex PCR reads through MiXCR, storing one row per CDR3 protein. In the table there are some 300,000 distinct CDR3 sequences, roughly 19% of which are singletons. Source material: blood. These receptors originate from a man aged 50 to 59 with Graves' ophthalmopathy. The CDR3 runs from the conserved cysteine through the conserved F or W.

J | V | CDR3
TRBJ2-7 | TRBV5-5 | CASTHWGGSYEQYF
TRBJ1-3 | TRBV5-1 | CASSPDGGSGNTIYF
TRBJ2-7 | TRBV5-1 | CASSLASMGGFGDEQYF
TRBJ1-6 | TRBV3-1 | CASSQDLLSPLHF
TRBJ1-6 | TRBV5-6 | CASSLGGGASPLHF
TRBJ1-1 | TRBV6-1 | CASKDTMGMNTEAFF
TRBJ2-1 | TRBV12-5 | CASGNSGSANEQFF
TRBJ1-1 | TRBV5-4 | CASSRDRGLNTEAFF
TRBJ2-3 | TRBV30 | CASILEGLSQYF
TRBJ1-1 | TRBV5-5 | CASSAGQGAVTEAFF
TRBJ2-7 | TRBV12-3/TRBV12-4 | CASSLELGNYEQYF
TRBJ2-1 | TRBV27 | CASSPGREVYNEQFF
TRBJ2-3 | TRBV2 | CASTQEKGSTDTQYF
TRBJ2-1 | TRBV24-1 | CATSDYGTTYNEQFF
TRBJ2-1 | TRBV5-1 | CASSLVSGSEQFF
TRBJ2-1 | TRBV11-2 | CASSAGTNPGDEQFF
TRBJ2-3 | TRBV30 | CAWSLGLAGGLTDTQYF
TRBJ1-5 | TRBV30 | CAWQDTSNQPQHF
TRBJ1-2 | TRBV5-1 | CASSGGQGDYGYTF
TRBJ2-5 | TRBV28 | CASSLDRVKTQYF
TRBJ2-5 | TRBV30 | CAWRNQDLGDQYF
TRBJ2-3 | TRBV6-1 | CASSNPNRDTQYF
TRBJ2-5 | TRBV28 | CASSLPPTGIERETQYF
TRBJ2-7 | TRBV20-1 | CSAHPTGEAHYEQYF
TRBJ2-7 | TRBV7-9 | CASSSSRTGPYEQYF
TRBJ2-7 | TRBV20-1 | CSASRGSAGEQYF
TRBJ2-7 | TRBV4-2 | CASSPTGGTSYEQYF
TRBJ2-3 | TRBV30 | CAWNSGRVTDTQYF
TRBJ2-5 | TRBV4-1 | CASSQLLGETQYF
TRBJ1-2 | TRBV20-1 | CSASYRGGHGYTF
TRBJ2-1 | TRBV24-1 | CATTLGNEQFF
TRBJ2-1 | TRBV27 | CASSPPAVSYNEQFF
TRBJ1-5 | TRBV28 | CASSPTGQDRSHQPQHF
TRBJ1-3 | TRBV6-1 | CASSKDRSSGNTIYF
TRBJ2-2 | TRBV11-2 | CASSSHSTWATGELFF
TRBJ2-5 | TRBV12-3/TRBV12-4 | CASTRAPSKGETQYF
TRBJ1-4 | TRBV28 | CASSLPGLNGKLFF
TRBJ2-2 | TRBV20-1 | CSARDLFKGARTGELFF
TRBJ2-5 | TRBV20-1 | CSAPRSETQYF
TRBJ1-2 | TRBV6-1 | CASRTNYGYTF
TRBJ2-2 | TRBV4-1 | CASSTKHGLNTGELFF
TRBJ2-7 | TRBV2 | CASSERQTFSYEQYF
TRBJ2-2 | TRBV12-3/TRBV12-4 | CASSPTSGTNTGELFF
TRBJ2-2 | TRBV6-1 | CASSPGTGETGELFF
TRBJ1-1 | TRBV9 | CASSGHPGAGTEAFF
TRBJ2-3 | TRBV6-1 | CASSSLVRDFDTQYF
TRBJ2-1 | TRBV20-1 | CSAKLAGGVYSYNEQFF
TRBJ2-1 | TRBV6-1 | CASSELAGGPYNEQFF